This T cell receptor (beta chain) was sequenced for a study of blood T cell repertoires in COVID-19. At the level of the study: In each case, the material was cDNA or gDNA derived from T cells, B-cell-depleted T cells, or PBMCs.

The CDR3 covers 12 residues. Germline loops: CDR1 SQVTM, CDR2 ANQGSEA. V was pared by 5 bases and J by 10 bases, with 15 bases between. In the source study's methods: The assay estimated nucleated cells by amplifying reference gene primers. Profiling relied on immunoSEQ multiplex PCR, and the TCRdb table lists in-frame clones only, not all of them. Clone size and the V and J calls come from that table; the DNA yielded D and trimming. The profile shows under 250,000 clones, 80% to 90% of them singletons. Participants spanned ages roughly 18 to 90 years and resided in 24 US areas. The specimen sequenced was PBMCs or T cells enriched from blood (not recorded which). This TCR derives from a woman in her 50s who had been exposed to COVID-19. The chain uses TRBV29-1 and TRBJ1-5, with D maybe TRBD1 (5 bases). The CDR3 DNA is TGCAGCGTTTCCCTTGGGGGGGAACCCCAGCATTTT. Protein: CSVSLGGEPQHF.